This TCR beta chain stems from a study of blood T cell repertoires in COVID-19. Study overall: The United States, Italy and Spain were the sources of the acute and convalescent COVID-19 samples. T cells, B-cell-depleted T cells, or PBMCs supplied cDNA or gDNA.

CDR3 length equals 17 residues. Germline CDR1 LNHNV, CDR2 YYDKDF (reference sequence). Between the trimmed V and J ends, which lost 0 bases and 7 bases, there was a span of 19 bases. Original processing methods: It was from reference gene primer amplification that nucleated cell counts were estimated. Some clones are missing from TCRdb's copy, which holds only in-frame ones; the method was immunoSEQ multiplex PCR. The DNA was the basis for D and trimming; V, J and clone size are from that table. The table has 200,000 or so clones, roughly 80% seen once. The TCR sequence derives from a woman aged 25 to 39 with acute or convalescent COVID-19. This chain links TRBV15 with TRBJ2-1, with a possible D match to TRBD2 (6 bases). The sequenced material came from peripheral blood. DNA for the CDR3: TGTGCCACCAGCAGAGATCAAGGGAGGACTGTAGGTAATGAGCAGTTCTTC. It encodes CATSRDQGRTVGNEQFF.